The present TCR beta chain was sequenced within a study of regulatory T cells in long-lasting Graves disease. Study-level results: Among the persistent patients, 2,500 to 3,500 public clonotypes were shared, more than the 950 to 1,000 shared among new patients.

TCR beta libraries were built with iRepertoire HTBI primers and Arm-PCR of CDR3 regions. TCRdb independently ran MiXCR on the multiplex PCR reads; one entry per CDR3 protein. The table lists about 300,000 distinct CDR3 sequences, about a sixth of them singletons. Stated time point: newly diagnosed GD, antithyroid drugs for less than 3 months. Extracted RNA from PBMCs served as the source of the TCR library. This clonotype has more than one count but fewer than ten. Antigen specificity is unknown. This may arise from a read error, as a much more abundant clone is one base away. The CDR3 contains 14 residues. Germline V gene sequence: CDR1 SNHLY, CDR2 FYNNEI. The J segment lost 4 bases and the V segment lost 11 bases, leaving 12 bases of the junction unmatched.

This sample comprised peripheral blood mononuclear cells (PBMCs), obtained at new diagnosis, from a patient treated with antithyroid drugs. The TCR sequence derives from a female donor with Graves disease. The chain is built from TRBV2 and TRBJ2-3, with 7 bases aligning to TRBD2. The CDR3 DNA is TGTGCCGCCCAGGGAGGGTTTAGCCCAGATACGCAGTATTTT. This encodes CAAQGGFSPDTQYF. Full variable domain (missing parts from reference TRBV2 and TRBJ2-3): EPEVTQTPSHQVTQMGQEVILRCVPISNHLYFYWYRQILGQKVEFLVSFYNNEISEKSEIFDDQFSVERPDGSNFTLKIRSTKLEDSAMYFCAAQGGFSPDTQYFGPGTRLTVL.